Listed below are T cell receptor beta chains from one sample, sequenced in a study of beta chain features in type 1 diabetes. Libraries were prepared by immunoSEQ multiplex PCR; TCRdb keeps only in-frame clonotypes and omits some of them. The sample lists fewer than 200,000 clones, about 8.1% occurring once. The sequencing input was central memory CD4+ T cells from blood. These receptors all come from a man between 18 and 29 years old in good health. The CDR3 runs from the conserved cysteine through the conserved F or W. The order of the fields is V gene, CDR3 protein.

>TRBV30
CAWSVTGSYEQYF
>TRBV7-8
CASSGRTGGPYEQYF
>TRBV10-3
CAISESSRADTQYF
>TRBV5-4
CASSQGLAGTDGELFF
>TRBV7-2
CASSFGLAGRELFF
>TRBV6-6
CASSWEQGEETQYF
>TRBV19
CASNRDITKNIQYF
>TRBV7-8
CASSLTGVETQYF
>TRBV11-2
CASSLRGRDNNEQFF
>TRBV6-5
CASSYSGTGYQETQYF
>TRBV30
CAWSSETARRAYEQYF
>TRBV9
CASSVSGTGGTDTQYF
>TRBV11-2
CASSFRVDYNEQFF
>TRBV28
CASSTRGLQPQHF
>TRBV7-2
CASSLDGTPSWEQYF
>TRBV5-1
CASREGLAGGAYNEQFF
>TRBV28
CASGQGQRGYEQYF
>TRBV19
CASSNRRGSSNQPQHF
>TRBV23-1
CASSQSLPRSYEQYF
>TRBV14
CASSQRSGSYNEQFF
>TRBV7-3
CASRRTGQETQYF
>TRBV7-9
CASRRRTGTSTDTQYF
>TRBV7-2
CASSLRTSGTDTQYF
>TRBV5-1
CASSLGEPTDTQYF
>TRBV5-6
CASSSGTGLGEQYF